This entry describes one T cell receptor beta chain. Its target is not known. The source of the sample is a study of T cells in pancreatic ductal adenocarcinoma. Study-level findings and limits: Compared with tumor, blood showed more total productive templates and around 8.4-fold more clonotypes. No significant tumor-blood clonality difference; means were about 0.12 and 0.073. The resected cohort was biased toward the minority with early-stage disease.

The selected patients with pancreatic ductal adenocarcinoma had surgery but no neoadjuvant therapy. This table comes from immunoSEQ multiplex PCR, and its TCRdb copy is limited to in-frame clones, with some not included. In the table there are roughly 11,000 clones, more than 80% of which are singletons. This TCR came from a human donor with pancreatic ductal adenocarcinoma. The sample taken for sequencing was PBMCs.

CDR3 sequence: CASSLTLAGGADTQYF. The CDR3 bases are TGTGCCAGCAGCTTAACGCTAGCGGGGGGAGCTGATACGCAGTATTTT. The chain carries TRBV11-2 and TRBJ2-3, with TRBD2 identical over 11 bases. The CDR3 covers 16 residues. The trim removed 2 bases at V and 6 bases at J, leaving 7 bases unmatched. Per germline, CDR1 SGHAT and CDR2 FQNNGV.